Presented here are 18 T cell receptor beta chains from one specimen sequenced in a study of blood T cell repertoires in COVID-19. Profiling relied on immunoSEQ multiplex PCR, and the TCRdb table lists in-frame clones only, not all of them. The top ten hold nearly 9.5% of the sample, which has some 200,000 clones, roughly four fifths seen once. Sequencing was carried out using PBMCs or T cells enriched from blood (not recorded which). The origin of the receptors is a man aged 40-55 years who had recovered from COVID-19.

The chain recombines TRBV27 with TRBJ1-2; 9 nucleotides agree with TRBD1. Germline V gives CDR1 MNHEY, CDR2 SMNVEV (reference sequence). CDR3 length equals 14 residues. The trim removed 6 bases at V and 7 bases at J, leaving 9 bases unmatched. This CDR3 is CASSFRQGGSGYTF. The CDR3 DNA reads as TGTGCCAGCAGCTTTAGACAGGGGGGGTCTGGCTACACCTTC.

The chain is built from TRBV5-8 and TRBJ2-5; 9 bases are shared with TRBD1. This CDR3 is built from 15 residues. V lost 0 bases to trimming and J lost 7 bases; unmatched junction nucleotides: 7. Germline V gene lookup returns CDR1 SGHTS and CDR2 YDEGEE. CDR3: CASSLAGTGSGTQYF. As DNA, the CDR3 is TGTGCCAGCAGCTTGGCCGGGACAGGGTCGGGGACCCAGTACTTC.

A few counts support this clone. The V and J genes are TRBV19 and TRBJ1-5; 8 bases match TRBD1. This CDR3 contains 15 residues. In germline, CDR1 is LNHDA, CDR2 SQIVND (reference sequence). V was clipped by 6 bases and J by 2 bases; unmatched bases: 6. CDR3 in amino acids: CASREDRAGNQPQHF. The CDR3 DNA reads TGTGCCAGTAGGGAGGACAGGGCCGGCAATCAGCCCCAGCATTTT. Full variable domain (remainder filled in from reference TRBV19 and TRBJ1-5): DGGITQSPKYLFRKEGQNVTLSCEQNLNHDAMYWYRQDPGQGLRLIYYSQIVNDFQKGDIAEGYSVSREKKESFPLTVTSAQKNPTAFYLCASREDRAGNQPQHFGDGTRLSIL.

The genes are TRBV30 and TRBJ2-7; a weak D match, TRBD2 (6 bases). The CDR3 covers 13 residues. Trimming pared 3 bases from V and 3 bases from J, leaving 12 bases between. Germline V gene sequence: CDR1 GTSNPN, CDR2 SVGIG (reference sequence). The CDR3 protein is CAWRWVGGYEQYF. The DNA of the CDR3 is TGTGCCTGGAGGTGGGTGGGGGGCTACGAGCAGTACTTC. Supplemented by reference TRBV30 and TRBJ2-7, the full variable domain reads SQTIHQWPATLVQPVGSPLSLECTVEGTSNPNLYWYRQAAGRGLQLLFYSVGIGQISSEVPQNLSASRPQDRQFILSSKKLLLSDSGFYLCAWRWVGGYEQYFGPGTRLTVT.

This sequence joins TRBV9 and TRBJ1-3; D gene uncertain. Trimming removed 5 bases at V and 0 bases at J, with 6 bases between. This CDR3 spans 13 amino acids. Germline CDR1 reads SGDLS; CDR2 reads YYNGEE. CDR3 sequence (DNA): TGTGCCAGCAGAGCCCCCTCTGGAAACACCATATATTTT. Its protein is CASRAPSGNTIYF.

This chain connects TRBV21-1 to TRBJ2-7; the D call of TRBD1 is as the table states it, not checked on the DNA. TRBV21-1 is recorded as a pseudogene. This CDR3 is 14 amino acids long. The CDR3 loop is CANHPTGSAYEQYF. The CDR3 DNA reads as TGTGCCAACCACCCGACAGGGAGTGCCTACGAGCAGTACTTC.

This chain links TRBV9 with TRBJ2-6; no firm D call. From germline, CDR1 is SGDLS and CDR2 YYNGEE. Trimming took off 3 bases at V and 12 bases at J, with 7 bases between the two ends. This CDR3 is built from 11 residues. The CDR3 DNA reads as TGTGCCAGCAGCGCACCGGGCGTCCTGACTTTC. It codes for CASSAPGVLTF.

This chain joins TRBV6-5 and TRBJ1-5; 7 bases line up with TRBD1. This CDR3 has 16 amino acids. Germline V gene sequence: CDR1 MNHEY, CDR2 SVGAGI. V dropped 0 bases and J dropped 4; count of bases not matched to a gene: 6. DNA of the CDR3: TGTGCCAGCAGTTACTCGGACAGGTCTTGGAATCAGCCCCAGCATTTT. Its translation: CASSYSDRSWNQPQHF.

The V call is TRBV9, the J call TRBJ2-1; the match to TRBD2 covers 13 bases. This CDR3 is 16 amino acids long. Germline-derived CDR1 and CDR2 are SGDLS and YYNGEE. J lost 8 bases, V lost 3 bases, and 8 bases had no gene match. CDR3 region: CASSAPLAGGRDEQFF. The CDR3, as DNA: TGTGCCAGCAGCGCACCACTAGCGGGAGGGCGAGATGAGCAGTTCTTC. Looking up the rest from reference TRBV9 and TRBJ2-1 gives the full variable domain: DSGVTQTPKHLITATGQRVTLRCSPRSGDLSVYWYQQSLDQGLQFLIQYYNGEERAKGNILERFSAQQFPDLHSELNLSSLELGDSALYFCASSAPLAGGRDEQFFGPGTRLTVL.

This clone appeared a single time. The CDR3 nucleotides read TGTGCCAGCAGTACCCCCTCGGTAGCGGCCGGTCTGAAGGCCGGGGAGCTGTTTTTT. Translated: CASSTPSVAAGLKAGELFF. The chain couples TRBV11-2 to TRBJ2-2; a weak D match, TRBD2 (6 bases). Germline loops: CDR1 SGHAT, CDR2 FQNNGV. V lost 6 bases and J 6 bases, leaving 29 bases between the germline ends. The CDR3 spans 19 residues. The variable domain in full, with the rest retrieved from reference TRBV11-2 and TRBJ2-2, is EAGVAQSPRYKIIEKRQSVAFWCNPISGHATLYWYQQILGQGPKLLIQFQNNGVVDDSQLPKDRFSAERLKGVDSTLKIQPAKLEDSAVYLCASSTPSVAAGLKAGELFFGEGSRLTVL.

The count of this clone is one. The V and J genes are TRBV19 and TRBJ2-3; 12 nucleotides agree with TRBD2. CDR3 length: 14 residues. Germline trimming cut 5 bases from V and 5 bases from J; bases unmatched to any gene: 2. Per the germline V gene, CDR1 is LNHDA and CDR2 is SQIVND (reference sequence). CDR3 loop: CASSLAGGVDTQYF. The CDR3 coding sequence is TGTGCCAGTAGTCTAGCGGGGGGGGTAGATACGCAGTATTTT.

The chain has TRBV5-1 and TRBJ2-1; 10 bases fit TRBD2. CDR1 and CDR2 (germline): SGHRS, YFSETQ. The CDR3 sequence is 15 residues long. With V trimmed by 4 bases and J by 5 bases, 6 bases remained unmatched. CDR3 residues: CASSHTSGANNEQFF. The CDR3 nucleotides read TGCGCCAGCAGCCACACTAGCGGGGCCAACAATGAGCAGTTCTTC.

A few counts support this clone. The V gene is TRBV30, the J gene TRBJ2-7; 7 bases fit TRBD2. Trimming removed 0 bases from V and 3 bases from J; junction bases left unmatched: 11. This CDR3 is 16 amino acids long. The germline gives CDR1 GTSNPN, CDR2 SVGIG (reference sequence). CDR3 protein: CAWSVRRGTGDYEQYF. CDR3 nucleotides: TGTGCCTGGAGTGTAAGGCGGGGGACTGGGGACTACGAGCAGTACTTC.

The chain combines TRBV9 with TRBJ1-1; 10 bases agree with TRBD1. The ends lost 7 bases at V and 0 bases at J; junction bases unmatched: 0. The CDR3 runs 13 residues. The germline V gene has CDR1 SGDLS and CDR2 YYNGEE. CDR3 sequence: CASGTGVNTEAFF. The CDR3 DNA reads TGTGCCAGCGGGACAGGGGTGAACACTGAAGCTTTCTTT.

The gene calls are TRBV3-1 (or the pseudogene TRBV3-2) and TRBJ1-1; TRBD1 matches 7 bases. V lost 6 bases to trimming and J lost 8 bases; unmatched junction nucleotides: 3. Germline V gene lookup returns CDR1 LGHDT and CDR2 YNNKEL (reference sequence). This CDR3 comprises 11 residues. The CDR3 loop is CASRYRGEAFF. CDR3 DNA: TGTGCCAGCAGATACAGGGGCGAAGCTTTCTTT.

The rearrangement uses TRBV21-1 and TRBJ2-2; the D call of TRBD1 is as the table states it, not checked on the DNA. TRBV21-1 is a pseudogene locus. This CDR3 is 15 amino acids long. In nucleotides, the CDR3 is TGTGCCAGCAGCAGCCCGGGACACAACACCGGGGAGCTGTTTTTT. Translation gives CASSSPGHNTGELFF.

In this sample, this clone turned up once. Written as DNA, the CDR3 is TGTGCCAGCATCCGGGACAGGGGTAACTATGGCTACACCTTC. It specifies CASIRDRGNYGYTF. This rearrangement joins TRBV6-5 to TRBJ1-2, with TRBD1 matching 10 bases. The ends lost 7 bases at V and 1 base at J; junction bases unmatched: 3. The CDR3 is 14 amino acids. The germline V gene has CDR1 MNHEY and CDR2 SVGAGI.

The CDR3 region is CASSLPDRGYNEQFF. The CDR3 DNA sequence: TGTGCCAGCAGCTTACCGGACAGGGGCTACAATGAGCAGTTCTTC. This chain connects TRBV7-2 to TRBJ2-1, with 9 bases aligning to TRBD1. This CDR3 contains 15 residues. Losses at the gene ends were 2 bases for V and 3 bases for J; bases not matched to a gene: 2. Germline V CDR1 and CDR2: SGHTA, FQGNSA.